This record looks at one T cell receptor (beta chain) sequence and its context. Naive CD8 cells lacked CD45RO, underwent positive selection for CCR7 and left out terminally differentiated effector memory CD45RA+ cells. Unmatched junction bases numbered 9, after V lost 6 bases and J lost 4 bases. Per the germline V gene, CDR1 is MDHEN and CDR2 is SYDVKM. The CDR3 has 15 amino acids. Clones were read by immunoSEQ multiplex PCR, and TCRdb kept only the in-frame ones, dropping some. The table has about 2.2 million clones, just over 90% seen once. The data were taken from a study of shared clonotypes between healthy human individuals.

The material sequenced was naive CD8+ T cells from PBMCs. The source of this sequence is a young man in good health. Some clones in this sample may be carry-over from other donors' samples. The chain carries TRBV28 and TRBJ2-5; 9 bases map to TRBD2. The CDR3 DNA is TGTGCCAGCAGGGGCTTAGCGGGAGTTAGAGAGACCCAGTACTTC. It encodes CASRGLAGVRETQYF.